These 13 T cell receptor beta chains share one sample of origin, sequenced in a study of cytomegalovirus exposure and HLA in healthy donors. Primers for the PCR totalled 60 Vbeta and 13 Jbeta. The data were produced by immunoSEQ multiplex PCR, yet TCRdb's version contains in-frame clones alone and is incomplete. The sample holds some 150,000 clones, around four fifths seen once. Sequencing input: PBMCs. Receptor source: a woman aged 18 to 35 in good health and CMV-seronegative.

The genes are TRBV29-1 and TRBJ2-1; possibly TRBD1 for D (5 bases). V lost 3 bases to trimming and J lost 0 bases, with 9 bases between them. The germline gives CDR1 SQVTM, CDR2 ANQGSEA. This CDR3 region has 14 residues. The CDR3 reads CSVEDTSSYNEQFF. CDR3 sequence (DNA): TGCAGCGTTGAGGACACGAGCTCCTACAATGAGCAGTTCTTC.

The genes are TRBV6-1 and TRBJ1-2, with TRBD1 matching 10 bases. The CDR3 contains 13 residues. V was clipped by 6 bases and J by 4 bases; unmatched bases: 2. Germline CDR1 reads MNHNS; CDR2 reads SASEGT. The CDR3, as DNA: TGTGCCAGCAGGGGGACAGGGGTCTATGGCTACACCTTC. It is translated as CASRGTGVYGYTF.

The chain combines TRBV5-1 with TRBJ2-1; 11 bases fit TRBD2. Germline CDR1 reads SGHRS; CDR2 reads YFSETQ. The CDR3 contains 13 residues. Trimming removed 3 bases from V and 14 bases from J; junction bases left unmatched: 7. The chain's CDR3 is CASSSLAGALEFF. The DNA for the CDR3 is TGCGCCAGCAGCTCACTAGCGGGGGCCCTGGAGTTCTTC.

This rearrangement joins TRBV6-6 to TRBJ1-3; D not certain. CDR1 and CDR2 (germline): MNHNY, SVGAGI (reference sequence). The CDR3 has 16 residues. Deletions cut 0 bases from V and 3 bases from J, with 12 bases between. CDR3 sequence (DNA): TGTGCCAGCAGTTACTCGCCCCCACAAATTGGAAACACCATATATTTT. Its translation: CASSYSPPQIGNTIYF.

The V and J genes are TRBV5-1 and TRBJ2-1, with 7 nucleotides matching TRBD1. Losses at the gene ends were 2 bases for V and 5 bases for J; bases not matched to a gene: 7. Germline lookup yields CDR1 SGHRS and CDR2 YFSETQ. The CDR3 sequence is 15 residues long. The CDR3: CASSLTGEPDNEQFF. CDR3 DNA sequence: TGCGCCAGCAGCTTAACAGGGGAGCCGGACAATGAGCAGTTCTTC.

This clone was seen a single time. The genes are TRBV19 and TRBJ1-1, with D possibly matching TRBD1 (6 bases). Trimming cost V 7 bases and J 4 bases, with 16 bases left between them. Germline V CDR1 and CDR2: LNHDA, SQIVND (reference sequence). This CDR3 region has 14 residues. CDR3 amino acids: CASTADSAGTEAFF. CDR3 coding DNA: TGTGCCAGTACCGCGGACAGCGCAGGCACTGAAGCTTTCTTT.

V and J are TRBV30 and TRBJ2-3; TRBD2 aligns across 8 bases. J lost 3 bases, V lost 0 bases, and 5 bases had no gene match. This CDR3 has 15 residues. Germline loops: CDR1 GTSNPN, CDR2 SVGIG (reference sequence). CDR3: CAWSVGGGSTDTQYF. The CDR3 DNA sequence: TGTGCCTGGAGTGTAGGCGGGGGGTCAACAGATACGCAGTATTTT. The full variable domain, in which reference TRBV30 and TRBJ2-3 provide the parts outside the CDR3, is SQTIHQWPATLVQPVGSPLSLECTVEGTSNPNLYWYRQAAGRGLQLLFYSVGIGQISSEVPQNLSASRPQDRQFILSSKKLLLSDSGFYLCAWSVGGGSTDTQYFGPGTRLTVL.

This clone has just one count. This chain connects TRBV11-2 to TRBJ2-5; 12 bases fit TRBD2. The better agreement between TRBJ2-7 and the DNA end casts doubt on the J call. In germline, CDR1 is SGHAT, CDR2 FQNNGV. The CDR3 runs to 15 residues. The CDR3 DNA follows: TGTGCCAGCAGCTGGACTAGCGGGGACCACTACGAGCAGTACTTC. It is translated as CASSWTSGDHYEQYF.

The chain couples TRBV18 to TRBJ1-4; D unresolved. Per germline, CDR1 KGHSH and CDR2 LQKENI. With 6 bases removed from V and 8 bases from J, the gap between germline ends came to 10 bases. This CDR3 is built from 12 residues. CDR3 in DNA: TGTGCCAGCTCGGCCCGAGGAGAAAAACTGTTTTTT. Protein product: CASSARGEKLFF.

The V and J genes are TRBV18 and TRBJ2-7; 9 bases are shared with TRBD1. J lost 6 bases, V lost 5 bases, and 8 bases had no gene match. Germline V gene lookup returns CDR1 KGHSH and CDR2 LQKENI. The CDR3 is made up of 14 amino acids. The CDR3 loop reads CASSAGTGLFEQYF. CDR3 DNA: TGTGCCAGCTCAGCTGGGACAGGGTTATTCGAGCAGTACTTC.

The CDR3 sequence is CASSPTSGSGELFF. Written as DNA, the CDR3 is TGTGCCAGCAGTCCGACTAGCGGGTCCGGGGAGCTGTTTTTT. The V call is TRBV6-5, the J call TRBJ2-2; 10 positions agree with TRBD2. V was pared by 5 bases and J by 6 bases, with 3 bases of the junction left unmatched. Germline V CDR1 and CDR2: MNHEY, SVGAGI. CDR3 length: 14 residues.

This chain links TRBV2 with TRBJ1-1; a possible D gene is TRBD1 (6 bases). The CDR3 has 14 residues. V lost 5 bases and J lost 2, with 12 bases in between. Germline V lookup: CDR1 SNHLY, CDR2 FYNNEI. The CDR3 nucleotides read TGTGCCAGCAGTTTGGGACACCCAAACACTGAAGCTTTCTTT. It yields the protein CASSLGHPNTEAFF.

The J gene is TRBJ1-6, the V gene TRBV6-1, with 8 bases that match TRBD1. V lost 5 bases, J lost 14 bases, and 11 bases stayed unmatched. The CDR3 spans 14 residues. CDR1 and CDR2 (germline): MNHNS, SASEGT. In DNA form, the CDR3 reads TGTGCCAGCAGTCCAGGGACAGGTACCCTGTCCCTCCACTTT. Its protein product is CASSPGTGTLSLHF.